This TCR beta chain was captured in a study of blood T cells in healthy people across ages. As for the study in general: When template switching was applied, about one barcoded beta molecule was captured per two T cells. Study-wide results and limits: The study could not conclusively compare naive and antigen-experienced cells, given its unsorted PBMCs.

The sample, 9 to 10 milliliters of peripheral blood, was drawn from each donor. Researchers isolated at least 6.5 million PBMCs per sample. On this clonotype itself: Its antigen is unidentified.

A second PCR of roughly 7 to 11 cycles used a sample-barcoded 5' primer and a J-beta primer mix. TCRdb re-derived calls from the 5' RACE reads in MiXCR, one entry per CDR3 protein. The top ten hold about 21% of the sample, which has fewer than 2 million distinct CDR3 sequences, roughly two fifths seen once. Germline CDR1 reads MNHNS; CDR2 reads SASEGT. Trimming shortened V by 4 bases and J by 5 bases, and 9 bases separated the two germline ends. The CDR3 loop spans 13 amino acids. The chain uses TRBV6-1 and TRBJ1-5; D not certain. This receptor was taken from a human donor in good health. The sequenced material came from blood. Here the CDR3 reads CASSVYSYQPQHF. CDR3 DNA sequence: TGTGCCAGCAGTGTTTACAGTTATCAGCCCCAGCATTTT.